Listed here are 23 T cell receptor beta chains from one sample, sequenced in a study of CD8+ T cells in alopecia areata. Treatment here: oral pan-JAK inhibitor, 5-10 mg twice daily. RNA was extracted and reverse transcribed into cDNA as the sequencing template. The data were produced by immunoSEQ multiplex PCR, yet TCRdb's version contains in-frame clones alone and is incomplete. The sample shows about 200,000 clones, roughly 60% of them seen only once. This sample comprised CD4+ T cells sorted from blood, obtained at week 24, from a patient treated with tofacitinib. Receptors were obtained from a human donor with alopecia areata.

This clone was counted between two and nine times. This chain links TRBV9 with TRBJ2-5; 7 bases line up with TRBD1. The CDR3 spans 15 residues. Germline V gene data show CDR1 as SGDLS and CDR2 as YYNGEE. V shed 0 bases, J shed 5 bases, and the junction held 7 bases outside the gene matches. CDR3 amino acids: CASSVAGQDGETQYF. The DNA of the CDR3 is TGTGCCAGCAGCGTAGCCGGACAGGACGGTGAGACCCAGTACTTC.

This clone was counted only a few times. The V gene is TRBV5-1, the J gene TRBJ2-5; D perhaps matches TRBD1 (5 bases). This CDR3 spans 15 amino acids. The V and J ends lost 4 bases and 4 bases respectively, with 17 bases between them. CDR1 is SGHRS and CDR2 is YFSETQ in the germline V gene. DNA of the CDR3: TGCGCCAGCAGCGATTTACCTCAGGGATCAGAGACCCAGTACTTC. The encoded protein is CASSDLPQGSETQYF. Full variable domain (outside the CDR3, taken from reference TRBV5-1 and TRBJ2-5): KAGVTQTPRYLIKTRGQQVTLSCSPISGHRSVSWYQQTPGQGLQFLFEYFSETQRNKGNFPGRFSGRQFSNSRSEMNVSTLELGDSALYLCASSDLPQGSETQYFGPGTRLLVL.

This chain joins TRBV6-5 and TRBJ2-3; D may be TRBD1 (6 bases). With 2 bases removed from V and 8 bases from J, the gap between germline ends came to 11 bases. CDR3 size: 13 residues. Germline V gene data show CDR1 as MNHEY and CDR2 as SVGAGI. The CDR3 sequence: CASSYAGAGTQYF. The CDR3 DNA follows: TGTGCCAGCAGTTACGCAGGGGCGGGTACGCAGTATTTT.

The sample holds one count of this clone. The chain recombines TRBV18 with TRBJ2-5; 12 nucleotides match TRBD1. V was pared by 2 bases and J by 5 bases, with 3 bases of the junction left unmatched. The CDR3 has 15 amino acids. Per the germline V gene, CDR1 is KGHSH and CDR2 is LQKENI. The CDR3 DNA follows: TGTGCCAGCTCACCAGGGACAGGGGGCGCGGAGACCCAGTACTTC. Translating it yields CASSPGTGGAETQYF.

CDR3 region: CAISGGTYNEQFF. CDR3 bases: TGTGCCATCAGTGGAGGAACCTACAATGAGCAGTTCTTC. This sequence joins TRBV10-3 and TRBJ2-1, with no clear D. CDR3 length: 13 residues. Trimming pared 4 bases from V and 2 bases from J, leaving 6 bases between. Germline V lookup: CDR1 ENHRY, CDR2 SYGVKD.

This clone was seen repeatedly, ten times or more. The same CDR3 also results from other DNA sequences found in this sample. The chain joins TRBV7-2 to TRBJ2-5, with D unresolved. The germline V gene has CDR1 SGHTA and CDR2 FQGNSA. CDR3 size: 12 residues. Trimming removed 5 bases from V and 5 bases from J, with 9 bases in between. CDR3 nucleotide sequence: TGTGCCAGCAGCCCCCGTAGGGAGACCCAGTACTTC. Its protein is CASSPRRETQYF.

The V call is TRBV11-2, the J call TRBJ2-7; 9 positions match TRBD2. The CDR3 is 16 residues long. V shed 0 bases and J 7 bases; nucleotides not matched to a gene: 10. Germline values: CDR1 SGHAT, CDR2 FQNNGV. The CDR3 here is CASSLDLGAGGGEQYF. As DNA, the CDR3 is TGTGCCAGCAGCTTAGATCTAGGAGCGGGAGGTGGAGAGCAGTACTTC.

The CDR3 is CASSSTGTTEAFF. In DNA form, the CDR3 reads TGTGCCAGCAGCTCGACAGGCACCACTGAAGCTTTCTTT. The chain couples TRBV9 to TRBJ1-1; TRBD1 might be the D (6 bases). V shed 4 bases and J shed 4 bases, with 11 bases lying between them. Per the germline V gene, CDR1 is SGDLS and CDR2 is YYNGEE. The CDR3 length is 13 residues.

This sequence joins TRBV5-1 and TRBJ1-4; D unclear. CDR1 is SGHRS and CDR2 is YFSETQ in the germline V gene. Trimming left V 5 bases short and J 2 bases short, with 7 bases between. CDR3 size: 13 residues. As DNA, the CDR3 is TGCGCCAGCAGTTGGCGGACTAATGAAAAACTGTTTTTT. Translating it yields CASSWRTNEKLFF.

J is TRBJ2-7 and V is TRBV15, with D unresolved. CDR3 length: 15 residues. Looked up from germline, CDR1 is LNHNV and CDR2 is YYDKDF (reference sequence). V was cut by 1 base and J by 2 bases, with 12 bases left in between. CDR3 DNA: TGTGCCACCAGCAGAGTTGTGACGGTAACCTACGAGCAGTACTTC. Its translation is CATSRVVTVTYEQYF.

CDR3 residues: CASRMRGHQDYEQYF. The CDR3 DNA follows: TGTGCCAGCAGGATGAGGGGACACCAAGACTACGAGCAGTACTTC. V gene TRBV27 combines with J gene TRBJ2-7, with D perhaps matching TRBD1 (6 bases). Deletions cut 6 bases from V and 3 bases from J, with 18 bases between. From germline, CDR1 is MNHEY and CDR2 SMNVEV (reference sequence). The CDR3 covers 15 residues.

V usage is TRBV19 and J usage is TRBJ1-5, with D possibly being TRBD1 (5 bases). Trimming removed 4 bases from V and 1 base from J, with 8 bases in between. Per the germline V gene, CDR1 is LNHDA and CDR2 is SQIVND (reference sequence). This CDR3 has 14 residues. Written as DNA, the CDR3 is TGTGCCAGTAGTAGCCGGGACAGCAATCAGCCCCAGCATTTT. The encoded protein is CASSSRDSNQPQHF. The variable domain in full, with the rest retrieved from reference TRBV19 and TRBJ1-5, is DGGITQSPKYLFRKEGQNVTLSCEQNLNHDAMYWYRQDPGQGLRLIYYSQIVNDFQKGDIAEGYSVSREKKESFPLTVTSAQKNPTAFYLCASSSRDSNQPQHFGDGTRLSIL.

V is TRBV7-2 and J is TRBJ2-7; possibly TRBD1 for D (5 bases). V lost 0 bases to trimming and J lost 0 bases, with 6 bases between them. Germline CDR1 reads SGHTA; CDR2 reads FQGNSA. The CDR3 is 14 amino acids. CDR3: CASSLADNSYEQYF. In DNA form, the CDR3 reads TGTGCCAGCAGCTTAGCGGACAACTCCTACGAGCAGTACTTC. Full variable domain (rest looked up from reference TRBV7-2 and TRBJ2-7): GAGVSQSPSNKVTEKGKDVELRCDPISGHTALYWYRQSLGQGLEFLIYFQGNSAPDKSGLPSDRFSAERTGGSVSTLTIQRTQQEDSAVYLCASSLADNSYEQYFGPGTRLTVT.

This clone was observed a handful of times. This chain uses TRBV29-1 with TRBJ2-7; D not certain. V lost 4 bases and J 2 bases, leaving 12 bases between the germline ends. The germline V gene has CDR1 SQVTM and CDR2 ANQGSEA. The CDR3 runs 13 residues. The CDR3 region is CSVGAGRAYEQYF. CDR3 nucleotides: TGCAGCGTTGGGGCAGGCCGAGCCTACGAGCAGTACTTC.

This rearrangement joins TRBV7-9 to TRBJ2-2; no clear D. Trimming removed 8 bases from V and 4 bases from J, with 5 bases in between. Germline V gene data show CDR1 as SEHNR and CDR2 as FQNEAQ (reference sequence). The CDR3 has 11 amino acids. Here the CDR3 reads CASGLTGELFF. The CDR3 DNA is TGTGCCAGCGGGCTCACCGGGGAGCTGTTTTTT.

The chain recombines TRBV2 with TRBJ2-5; the D is unclear. Germline V CDR1 and CDR2: SNHLY, FYNNEI. CDR3 size: 12 residues. V was cut by 7 bases and J by 1 base, with 7 bases left in between. CDR3 in amino acids: CASMAVQETQYF. The CDR3 bases are TGTGCCAGCATGGCAGTCCAAGAGACCCAGTACTTC.

This chain joins TRBV30 and TRBJ1-5; D is possibly TRBD1 (5 bases). V gave up 5 bases and J gave up 0 bases, with 14 bases separating them. Germline values: CDR1 GTSNPN, CDR2 SVGIG (reference sequence). This CDR3 has 15 residues. This chain's CDR3 is CAWQGTAHSNQPQHF. The CDR3 nucleotides are TGTGCCTGGCAAGGGACCGCTCATAGCAATCAGCCCCAGCATTTT. The full variable domain, completed using reference TRBV30 and TRBJ1-5, is SQTIHQWPATLVQPVGSPLSLECTVEGTSNPNLYWYRQAAGRGLQLLFYSVGIGQISSEVPQNLSASRPQDRQFILSSKKLLLSDSGFYLCAWQGTAHSNQPQHFGDGTRLSIL.

CDR3 amino acids: CAIGTGQETQYF. CDR3 in DNA: TGTGCCATCGGGACAGGCCAAGAGACCCAGTACTTC. The chain links TRBV10-3 to TRBJ2-5; 8 bases are a match to TRBD1. Germline V CDR1 and CDR2: ENHRY, SYGVKD. The junction had 0 bases not matched to a gene; V was cut back by 8 bases and J by 1 base. The CDR3 is 12 residues long.

The V gene is TRBV19, the J gene TRBJ1-5, with D tentatively TRBD1 (5 bases). From germline, CDR1 is LNHDA and CDR2 SQIVND (reference sequence). This CDR3 is built from 12 residues. The germline V and J ends were trimmed by 4 bases and 16 bases, with 17 bases remaining between them. CDR3 bases: TGTGCCAGTAGTAGTGCGGGGGGGGAGGCCCATTTT. It is translated as CASSSAGGEAHF.

This clone was counted a single time. The V gene is TRBV9, the J gene TRBJ2-6; D remains unclear. Germline CDR1 and CDR2: SGDLS and YYNGEE. The CDR3 is 13 amino acids. Trimming removed 6 bases at V and 2 bases at J, with 6 bases between. CDR3 DNA: TGTGCCAGCACCATTGCTGGGGCCAACGTCCTGACTTTC. Protein sequence: CASTIAGANVLTF.

The V call is TRBV7-3, the J call TRBJ2-3; 8 positions match TRBD1. Germline trimming cut 4 bases from V and 4 bases from J; bases unmatched to any gene: 10. The CDR3 is 16 residues long. Per the germline V gene, CDR1 is SGHTA and CDR2 is FQGTGA. The CDR3 spells CASSSSATGGADTQYF. The CDR3 nucleotides are TGTGCCAGCAGCTCCTCGGCCACAGGGGGAGCAGATACGCAGTATTTT.

CDR3 loop: CASSLVDGTDTQYF. In nucleotides, the CDR3 is TGCGCCAGCAGCTTGGTCGACGGCACAGATACGCAGTATTTT. The J gene is TRBJ2-3, the V gene TRBV5-1; D is uncertain. Germline-derived CDR1 and CDR2 are SGHRS and YFSETQ. The CDR3 sequence is 14 residues long. V lost 0 bases and J lost 1, with 6 bases in between.

This rearrangement joins TRBV27 to TRBJ2-5; D is perhaps TRBD1 or TRBD2 (6 bases each). Germline V gene lookup returns CDR1 MNHEY and CDR2 SMNVEV (reference sequence). Trimming stripped 1 base from V and 1 base from J, with 7 bases between. The CDR3 has 14 residues. The CDR3 protein is CASSLWGAQETQYF. DNA of the CDR3: TGTGCCAGCAGTTTATGGGGGGCCCAAGAGACCCAGTACTTC.